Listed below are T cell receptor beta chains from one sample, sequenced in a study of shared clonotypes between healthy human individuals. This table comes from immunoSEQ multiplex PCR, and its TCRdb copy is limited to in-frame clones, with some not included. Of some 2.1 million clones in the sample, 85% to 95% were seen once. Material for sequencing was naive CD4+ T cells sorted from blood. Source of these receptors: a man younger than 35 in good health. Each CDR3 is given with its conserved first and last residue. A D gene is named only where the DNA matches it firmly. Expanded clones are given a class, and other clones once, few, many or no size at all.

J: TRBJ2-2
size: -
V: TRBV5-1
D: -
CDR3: CASSLLTQGPGELFF
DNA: TGCGCCAGCAGCCTCCTAACACAGGGACCCGGGGAGCTGTTTTTT

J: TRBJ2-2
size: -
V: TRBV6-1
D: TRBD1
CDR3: CASSRQGYTGELFF
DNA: TGTGCCAGCAGTCGACAGGGGTACACCGGGGAGCTGTTTTTT

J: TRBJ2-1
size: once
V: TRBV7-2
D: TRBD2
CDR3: CASSLLLAGPTSYNEQFF
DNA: TGTGCCAGCAGCTTACTCCTAGCGGGTCCCACTTCCTACAATGAGCAGTTCTTC

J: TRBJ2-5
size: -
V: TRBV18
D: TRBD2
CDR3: CASSQPSGGRETQYF
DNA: TGTGCCAGCTCCCAGCCTAGCGGGGGGCGAGAGACCCAGTACTTC

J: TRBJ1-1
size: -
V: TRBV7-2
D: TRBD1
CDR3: CASSLPPGGTVEAFF
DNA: TGTGCCAGCAGCTTACCCCCTGGAGGGACAGTTGAAGCTTTCTTT

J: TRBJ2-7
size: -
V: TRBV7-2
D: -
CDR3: CASTLSTGLPLSEQYF
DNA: TGTGCCAGCACCCTATCCACAGGGCTTCCCTTATCCGAGCAGTACTTC

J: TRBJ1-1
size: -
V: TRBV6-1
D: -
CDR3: CASRRQYTEAFF
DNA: TGTGCCAGCAGAAGACAGTACACTGAAGCTTTCTTT

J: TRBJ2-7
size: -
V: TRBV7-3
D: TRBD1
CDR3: CASSPGQGRSYEQYF
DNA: TGTGCCAGCAGCCCCGGACAGGGCCGCTCCTACGAGCAGTACTTC

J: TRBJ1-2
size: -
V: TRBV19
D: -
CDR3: CASSIERIYGYTF
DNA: TGTGCCAGTAGTATTGAGCGGATCTATGGCTACACCTTC

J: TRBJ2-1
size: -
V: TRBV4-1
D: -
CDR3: CASSHLYNEQFF
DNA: TGCGCCAGCAGCCACCTCTACAATGAGCAGTTCTTC

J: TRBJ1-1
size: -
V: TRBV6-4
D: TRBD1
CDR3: CASRKTGAIPSNTEAFF
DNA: TGTGCCAGCAGGAAGACAGGGGCGATCCCTTCGAACACTGAAGCTTTCTTT

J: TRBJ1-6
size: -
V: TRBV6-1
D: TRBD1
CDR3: CASSDGTGVNSPLHF
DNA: TGTGCCAGCAGTGACGGGACAGGGGTGAATTCACCCCTCCACTTT

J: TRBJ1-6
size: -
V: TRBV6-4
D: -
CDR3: CASSREFDSPLHF
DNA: TGTGCCAGCAGTCGGGAATTTGATTCACCCCTCCACTTT

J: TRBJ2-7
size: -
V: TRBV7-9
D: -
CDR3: CASSLVGGQYF
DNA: TGTGCCAGCAGCTTAGTTGGGGGGCAGTACTTC

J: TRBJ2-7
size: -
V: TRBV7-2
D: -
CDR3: CASSSRGGGEPYEQYF
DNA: TGTGCCAGCAGCTCGCGGGGAGGGGGAGAGCCCTACGAGCAGTACTTC

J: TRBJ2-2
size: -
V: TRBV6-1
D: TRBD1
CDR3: CASEGRGRTGELFF
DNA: TGTGCCAGCGAAGGCAGGGGGCGCACCGGGGAGCTGTTTTTT

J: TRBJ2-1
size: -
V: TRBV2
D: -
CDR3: CASSEGVGLGQFF
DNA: TGTGCCAGCAGTGAAGGGGTTGGACTGGGGCAGTTCTTC

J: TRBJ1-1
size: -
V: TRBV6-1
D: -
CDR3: CASSDSTGTAFEAFF
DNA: TGTGCCAGCAGTGATTCGACCGGTACGGCTTTTGAAGCTTTCTTT

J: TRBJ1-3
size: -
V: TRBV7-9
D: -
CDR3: CASSYRTGTSGNTIYF
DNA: TGTGCCAGCAGCTATCGGACCGGGACCTCTGGAAACACCATATATTTT

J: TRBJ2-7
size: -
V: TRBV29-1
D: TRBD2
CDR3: CSVQLNTGLATEQYF
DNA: TGCAGCGTTCAATTGAACACAGGACTAGCTACCGAGCAGTACTTC

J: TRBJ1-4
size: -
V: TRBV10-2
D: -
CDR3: CASSPRLNEKLFF
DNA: TGCGCCAGCAGCCCCAGGTTAAATGAAAAACTGTTTTTT

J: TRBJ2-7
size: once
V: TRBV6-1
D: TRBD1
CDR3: CASRDTGTGVHEQYF
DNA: TGTGCCAGCAGGGATACCGGGACAGGGGTACACGAGCAGTACTTC

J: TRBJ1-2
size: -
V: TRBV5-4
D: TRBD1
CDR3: CASSLADRVPNDYGYTF
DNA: TGTGCCAGCAGCTTGGCCGACAGGGTACCCAACGACTATGGCTACACCTTC

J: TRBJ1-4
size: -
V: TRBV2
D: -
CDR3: CASSPRDASRKLFF
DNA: TGTGCCAGCAGCCCCCGGGACGCCTCCCGAAAACTGTTTTTT

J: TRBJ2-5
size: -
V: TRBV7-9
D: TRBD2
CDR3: CASSFTGGGETQYF
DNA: TGTGCCAGCAGCTTTACGGGAGGGGGAGAGACCCAGTACTTC

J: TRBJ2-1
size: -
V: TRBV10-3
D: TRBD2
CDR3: CAVTTSGGVAEQFF
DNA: TGTGCCGTAACGACTAGCGGGGGAGTGGCTGAGCAGTTCTTC

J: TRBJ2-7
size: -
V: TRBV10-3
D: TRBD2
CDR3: CAISGLAGGPSYEQYF
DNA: TGTGCCATCAGTGGGTTAGCGGGGGGACCGTCGTACGAGCAGTACTTC

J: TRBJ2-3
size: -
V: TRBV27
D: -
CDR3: CASSLSTVGLGTDTQYF
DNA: TGTGCCAGCAGTTTATCTACAGTGGGATTGGGCACAGATACGCAGTATTTT

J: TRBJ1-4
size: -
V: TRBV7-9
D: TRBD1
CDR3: CASSLGTGPRLFF
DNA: TGTGCCAGCAGCTTAGGGACAGGGCCGAGACTGTTTTTT

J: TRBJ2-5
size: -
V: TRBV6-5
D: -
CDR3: CASNGVFQETQYF
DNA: TGTGCCAGCAATGGAGTGTTCCAAGAGACCCAGTACTTC

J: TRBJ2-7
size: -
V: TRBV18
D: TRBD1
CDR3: CASSPQGQGAYEQYF
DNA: TGTGCCAGCTCACCCCAGGGACAGGGCGCCTACGAGCAGTACTTC

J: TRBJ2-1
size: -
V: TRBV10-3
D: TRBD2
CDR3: CAISATSGGAGEQFF
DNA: TGTGCCATCAGTGCGACTAGCGGGGGGGCAGGTGAGCAGTTCTTC

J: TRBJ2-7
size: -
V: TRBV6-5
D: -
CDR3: CASSLDGNSYEQYF
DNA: TGTGCCAGCAGTTTGGACGGTAACTCCTACGAGCAGTACTTC

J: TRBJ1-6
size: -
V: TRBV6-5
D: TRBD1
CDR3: CASSQGQVYNSPLHF
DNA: TGTGCCAGCAGTCAGGGACAGGTTTATAATTCACCCCTCCACTTT

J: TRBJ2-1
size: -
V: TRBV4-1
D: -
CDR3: CASSEGVLRDSFF
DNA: TGCGCCAGCAGCGAAGGGGTCCTGCGGGACTCCTTCTTC

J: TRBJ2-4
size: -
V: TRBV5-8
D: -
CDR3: CASSFASAQYF
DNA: TGTGCCAGCAGCTTCGCGTCGGCTCAGTACTTC

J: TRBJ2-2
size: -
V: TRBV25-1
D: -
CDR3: CASRPAGSGNTGELFF
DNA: TGTGCCAGTCGTCCCGCCGGATCGGGAAACACCGGGGAGCTGTTTTTT

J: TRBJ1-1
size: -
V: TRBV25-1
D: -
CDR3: CASSEVNSNTEAFF
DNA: TGTGCCAGCAGTGAGGTAAACTCGAACACTGAAGCTTTCTTT

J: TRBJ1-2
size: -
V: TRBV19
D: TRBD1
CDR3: CASKGRGQANYGYTF
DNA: TGTGCCAGTAAAGGGCGAGGACAGGCGAACTATGGCTACACCTTC

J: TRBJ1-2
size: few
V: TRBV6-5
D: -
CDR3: CAVGRDYGYTF
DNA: TGTGCCGTGGGACGGGACTATGGCTACACCTTC

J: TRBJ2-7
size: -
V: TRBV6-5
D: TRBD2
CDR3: CASRRTSGTWEQYF
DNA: TGTGCCAGCAGACGGACTAGCGGGACTTGGGAGCAGTACTTC

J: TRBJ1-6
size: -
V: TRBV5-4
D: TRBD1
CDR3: CASSLRQGASNSPLHF
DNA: TGTGCCAGCAGCTTGCGACAGGGTGCGAGTAATTCACCCCTCCACTTT

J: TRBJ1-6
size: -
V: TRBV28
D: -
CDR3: CASGGTGVGSPLHF
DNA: TGTGCCAGCGGTGGGACCGGAGTTGGTTCACCCCTCCACTTT

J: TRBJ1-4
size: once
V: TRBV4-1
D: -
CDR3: CASSRTDRDNEKLFF
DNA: TGCGCCAGCAGCCGGACGGACAGAGACAATGAAAAACTGTTTTTT

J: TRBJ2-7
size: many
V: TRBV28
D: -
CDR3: CASSFSTANYEQYF
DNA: TGTGCCAGCAGTTTTTCGACAGCCAACTACGAGCAGTACTTC

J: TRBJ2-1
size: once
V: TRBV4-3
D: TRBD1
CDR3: CASSRQGYEQFF
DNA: TGCGCCAGCAGTCGACAGGGCTATGAGCAGTTCTTC

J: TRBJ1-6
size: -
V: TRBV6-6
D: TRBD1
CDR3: CASAREGASPLHF
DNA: TGTGCCAGCGCCAGAGAGGGGGCTTCACCCCTCCACTTT

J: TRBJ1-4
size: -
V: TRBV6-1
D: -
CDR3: CATTPFMGDGEKLFF
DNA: TGTGCCACCACACCATTTATGGGAGACGGTGAAAAACTGTTTTTT

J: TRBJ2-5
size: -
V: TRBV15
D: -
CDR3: CATSRDGGGKETQYF
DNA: TGTGCCACCAGCAGAGATGGGGGGGGCAAGGAGACCCAGTACTTC

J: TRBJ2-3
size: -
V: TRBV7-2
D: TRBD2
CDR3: CASSPPGTSGSTQYF
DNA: TGTGCCAGCAGCCCTCCGGGGACTAGCGGGAGTACGCAGTATTTT

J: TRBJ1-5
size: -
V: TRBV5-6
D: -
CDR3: CASSLRTGSNQPQHF
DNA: TGTGCCAGCAGCTTGAGAACAGGAAGCAATCAGCCCCAGCATTTT

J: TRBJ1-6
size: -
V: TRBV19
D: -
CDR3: CASSISGSNSPLHF
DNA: TGTGCCAGTAGTATTAGTGGGTCCAATTCACCCCTCCACTTT

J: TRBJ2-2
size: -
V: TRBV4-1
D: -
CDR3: CASSQTRGAGNTGELFF
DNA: TGCGCCAGCAGCCAAACCCGTGGGGCGGGGAACACCGGGGAGCTGTTTTTT

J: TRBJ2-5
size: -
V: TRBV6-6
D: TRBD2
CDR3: CASSYELAGGETQYF
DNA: TGTGCCAGCAGTTACGAACTAGCGGGAGGGGAGACCCAGTACTTC